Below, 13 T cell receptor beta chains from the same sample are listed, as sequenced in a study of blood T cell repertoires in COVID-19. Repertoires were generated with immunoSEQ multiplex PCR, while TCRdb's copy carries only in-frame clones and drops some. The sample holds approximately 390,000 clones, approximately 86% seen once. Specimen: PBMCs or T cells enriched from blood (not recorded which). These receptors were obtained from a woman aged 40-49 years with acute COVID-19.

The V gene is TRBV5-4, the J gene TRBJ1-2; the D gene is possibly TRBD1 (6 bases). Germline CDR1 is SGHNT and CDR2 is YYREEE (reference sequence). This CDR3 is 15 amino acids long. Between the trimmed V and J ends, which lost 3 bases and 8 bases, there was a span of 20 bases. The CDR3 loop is CASSSEDSRSQGYTF. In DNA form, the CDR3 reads TGTGCCAGCAGCTCGGAGGACAGCCGTTCTCAGGGCTACACCTTC.

In nucleotides, the CDR3 is TGTGCCAGCAGCATCGGACAGGGCCCTGAAGCTTTCTTT. Amino acids: CASSIGQGPEAFF. The chain combines TRBV11-2 with TRBJ1-1; 8 bases line up with TRBD1. Trimming cost V 5 bases and J 6 bases; bases outside gene matches: 5. The CDR3 extends over 13 amino acids. Germline assignment: CDR1 SGHAT and CDR2 FQNNGV.

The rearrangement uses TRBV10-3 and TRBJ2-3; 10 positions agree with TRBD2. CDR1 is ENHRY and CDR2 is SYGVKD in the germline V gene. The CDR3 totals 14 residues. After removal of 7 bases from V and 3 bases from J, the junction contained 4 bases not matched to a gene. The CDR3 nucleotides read TGTGCCATCACTCAACTAGCGGGGACAGATACGCAGTATTTT. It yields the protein CAITQLAGTDTQYF.

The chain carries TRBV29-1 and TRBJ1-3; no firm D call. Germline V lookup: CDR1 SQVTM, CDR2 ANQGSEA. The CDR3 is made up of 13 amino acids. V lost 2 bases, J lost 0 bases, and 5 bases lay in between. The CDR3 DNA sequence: TGCAGCGTTGAAAAGAGCTCTGGAAACACCATATATTTT. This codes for CSVEKSSGNTIYF. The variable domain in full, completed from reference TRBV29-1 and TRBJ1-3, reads SAVISQKPSRDICQRGTSLTIQCQVDSQVTMMFWYRQQPGQSLTLIATANQGSEATYESGFVIDKFPISRPNLTFSTLTVSNMSPEDSSIYLCSVEKSSGNTIYFGEGSWLTVV.

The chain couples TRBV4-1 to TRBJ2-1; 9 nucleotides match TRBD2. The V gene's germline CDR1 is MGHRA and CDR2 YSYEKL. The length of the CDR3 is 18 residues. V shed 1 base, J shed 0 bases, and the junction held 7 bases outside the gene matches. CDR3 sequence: CASSQVPLAGNSYNEQFF. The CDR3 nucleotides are TGCGCCAGCAGCCAAGTTCCGCTAGCGGGGAACTCCTACAATGAGCAGTTCTTC.

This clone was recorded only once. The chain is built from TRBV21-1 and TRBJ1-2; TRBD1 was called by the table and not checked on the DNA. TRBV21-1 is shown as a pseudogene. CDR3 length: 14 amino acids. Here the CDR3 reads CASSKPGQVPGYTF. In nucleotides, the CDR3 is TGTGCCAGCAGCAAACCGGGACAGGTACCGGGCTACACCTTC.

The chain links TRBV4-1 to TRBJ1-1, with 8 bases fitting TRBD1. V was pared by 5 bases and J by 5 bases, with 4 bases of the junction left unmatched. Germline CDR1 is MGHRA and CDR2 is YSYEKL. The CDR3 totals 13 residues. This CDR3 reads CASSAGGWTEAFF. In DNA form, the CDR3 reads TGCGCCAGCAGCGCAGGGGGCTGGACTGAAGCTTTCTTT.

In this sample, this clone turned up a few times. Here the CDR3 reads CASTYLRGANYGYTF. DNA for the CDR3: TGTGCCAGCACTTATCTAAGGGGCGCCAACTATGGCTACACCTTC. The V and J genes are TRBV2 and TRBJ1-2; D is perhaps TRBD1 (5 bases). CDR1 and CDR2 from the germline V gene are SNHLY and FYNNEI. The CDR3 covers 15 residues. V was pared by 7 bases and J by 2 bases, with 17 bases between.

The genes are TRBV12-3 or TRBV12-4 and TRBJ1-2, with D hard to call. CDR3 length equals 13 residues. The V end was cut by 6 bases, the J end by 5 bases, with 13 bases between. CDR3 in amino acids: CASSPHDTYGYTF. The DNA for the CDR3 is TGTGCCAGCAGCCCCCATGACACATATGGCTACACCTTC.

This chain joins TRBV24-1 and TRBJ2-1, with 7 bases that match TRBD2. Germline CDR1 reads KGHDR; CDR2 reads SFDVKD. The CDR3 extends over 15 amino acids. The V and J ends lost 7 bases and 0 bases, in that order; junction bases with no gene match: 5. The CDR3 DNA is TGTGCCACCAGGGACCCTAGCGGCTCCTACAATGAGCAGTTCTTC. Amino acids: CATRDPSGSYNEQFF.

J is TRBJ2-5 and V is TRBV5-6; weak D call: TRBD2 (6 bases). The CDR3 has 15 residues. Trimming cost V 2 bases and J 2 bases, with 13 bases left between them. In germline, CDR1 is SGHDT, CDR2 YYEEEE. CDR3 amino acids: CASSFSGGIQETQYF. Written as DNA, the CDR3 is TGTGCCAGCAGCTTTAGTGGGGGGATACAAGAGACCCAGTACTTC. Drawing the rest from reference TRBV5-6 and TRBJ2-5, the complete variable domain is DAGVTQSPTHLIKTRGQQVTLRCSPKSGHDTVSWYQQALGQGPQFIFQYYEEEERQRGNFPDRFSGHQFPNYSSELNVNALLLGDSALYLCASSFSGGIQETQYFGPGTRLLVL.

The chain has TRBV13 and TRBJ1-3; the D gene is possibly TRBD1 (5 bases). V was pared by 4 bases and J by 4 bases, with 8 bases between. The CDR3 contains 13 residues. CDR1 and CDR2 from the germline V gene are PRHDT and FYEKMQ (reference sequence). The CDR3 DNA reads TGTGCCAGCAGCTCCAGGGTGGGAAACACCATATATTTT. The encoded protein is CASSSRVGNTIYF.

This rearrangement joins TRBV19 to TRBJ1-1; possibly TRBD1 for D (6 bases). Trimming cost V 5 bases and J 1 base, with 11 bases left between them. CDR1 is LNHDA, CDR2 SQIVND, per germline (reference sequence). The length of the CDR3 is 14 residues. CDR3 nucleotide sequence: TGTGCCAGTAGTCAGGGGTCAACGAACACTGAAGCTTTCTTT. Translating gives CASSQGSTNTEAFF. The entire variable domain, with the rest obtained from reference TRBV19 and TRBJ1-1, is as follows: DGGITQSPKYLFRKEGQNVTLSCEQNLNHDAMYWYRQDPGQGLRLIYYSQIVNDFQKGDIAEGYSVSREKKESFPLTVTSAQKNPTAFYLCASSQGSTNTEAFFGQGTRLTVV.